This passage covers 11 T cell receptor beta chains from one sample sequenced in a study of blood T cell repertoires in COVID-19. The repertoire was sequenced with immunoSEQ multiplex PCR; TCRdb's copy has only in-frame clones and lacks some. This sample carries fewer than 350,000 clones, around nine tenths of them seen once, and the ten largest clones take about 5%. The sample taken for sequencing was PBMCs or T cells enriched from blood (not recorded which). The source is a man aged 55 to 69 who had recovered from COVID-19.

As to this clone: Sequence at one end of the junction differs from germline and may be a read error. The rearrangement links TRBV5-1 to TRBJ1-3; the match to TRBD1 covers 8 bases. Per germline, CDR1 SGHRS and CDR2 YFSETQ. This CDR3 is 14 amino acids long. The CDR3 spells CASRLDRERDTIYF. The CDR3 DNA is TGCGCCAGCAGGTTGGACAGGGAAAGGGACACCATATATTTT.

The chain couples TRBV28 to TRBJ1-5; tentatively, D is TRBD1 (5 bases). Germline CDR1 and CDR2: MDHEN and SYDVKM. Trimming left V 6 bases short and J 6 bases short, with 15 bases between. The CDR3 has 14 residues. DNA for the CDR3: TGTGCCAGCAGACCAGGAGGGGAGCGTCAGCCCCAGCATTTT. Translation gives CASRPGGERQPQHF.

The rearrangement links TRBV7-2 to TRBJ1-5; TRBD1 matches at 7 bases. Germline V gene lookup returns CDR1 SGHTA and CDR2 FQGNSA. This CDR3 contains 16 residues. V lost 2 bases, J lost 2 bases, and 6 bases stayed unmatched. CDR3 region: CASSLSGGGGNQPQHF. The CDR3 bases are TGTGCCAGCAGCTTATCTGGAGGGGGCGGCAATCAGCCCCAGCATTTT.

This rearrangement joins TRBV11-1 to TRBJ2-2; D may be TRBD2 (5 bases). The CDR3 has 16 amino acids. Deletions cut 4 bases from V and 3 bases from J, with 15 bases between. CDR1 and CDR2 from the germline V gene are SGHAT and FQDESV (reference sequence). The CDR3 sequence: CASSSSSGWDTGELFF. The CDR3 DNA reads TGTGCCAGCAGCTCATCATCGGGATGGGACACCGGGGAGCTGTTTTTT.

In DNA form, the CDR3 reads TGTGCCAGCAGCTTGTCTAGCGGGAATTACGAGCAGTACTTC. Its translation is CASSLSSGNYEQYF. The rearrangement links TRBV5-5 to TRBJ2-7; 9 bases match TRBD2. CDR3 length: 14 residues. The V gene's germline CDR1 is SGHKS and CDR2 YYEKEE (reference sequence). J was trimmed by 4 bases and V by 1 base; bases with no gene match: 3. The full variable domain, its missing parts supplied by reference TRBV5-5 and TRBJ2-7, is DAGVTQSPTHLIKTRGQQVTLRCSPISGHKSVSWYQQVLGQGPQFIFQYYEKEERGRGNFPDRFSARQFPNYSSELNVNALLLGDSALYLCASSLSSGNYEQYFGPGTRLTVT.

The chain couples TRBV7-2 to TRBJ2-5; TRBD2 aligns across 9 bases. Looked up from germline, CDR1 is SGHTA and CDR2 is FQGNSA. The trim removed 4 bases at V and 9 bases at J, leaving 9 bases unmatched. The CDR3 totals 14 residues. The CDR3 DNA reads TGTGCCAGCAGCTCAGTAGCGGGAGTTGCCTCCCAGTACTTC. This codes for CASSSVAGVASQYF.

CDR3 DNA: TGTGCCAGCAGCTTGGCGGGAGGGCGGGTAGATACGCAGTATTTT. Its protein is CASSLAGGRVDTQYF. The chain links TRBV7-2 to TRBJ2-3, with 9 positions matching TRBD2. CDR1 and CDR2 from the germline V gene are SGHTA and FQGNSA. The CDR3 is made up of 15 amino acids. After removal of 3 bases from V and 5 bases from J, the junction contained 6 bases not matched to a gene.

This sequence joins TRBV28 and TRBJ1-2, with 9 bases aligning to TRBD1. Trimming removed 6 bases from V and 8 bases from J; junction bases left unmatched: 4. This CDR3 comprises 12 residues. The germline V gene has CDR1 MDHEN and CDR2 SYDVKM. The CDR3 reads CASSRTGVGYTF. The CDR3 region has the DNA TGTGCCAGCAGCCGGACAGGGGTCGGCTACACCTTC.

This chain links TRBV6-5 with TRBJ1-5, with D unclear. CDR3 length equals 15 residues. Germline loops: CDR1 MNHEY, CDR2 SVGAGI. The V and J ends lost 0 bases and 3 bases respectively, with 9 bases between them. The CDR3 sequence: CASSYSRELNQPQHF. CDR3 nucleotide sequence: TGTGCCAGCAGTTACTCGAGGGAACTCAATCAGCCCCAGCATTTT.

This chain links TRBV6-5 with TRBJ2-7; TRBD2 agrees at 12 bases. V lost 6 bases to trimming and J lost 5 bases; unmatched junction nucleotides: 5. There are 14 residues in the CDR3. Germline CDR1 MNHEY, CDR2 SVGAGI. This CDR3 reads CASRRLAGENEQYF. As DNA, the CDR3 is TGTGCCAGCAGGCGACTAGCGGGAGAGAACGAGCAGTACTTC.

The CDR3 DNA reads as TGTGCCAGTAGTAGGTCGACACCCGCGCGGGAATGGGGCTACACCTTC. Its protein is CASSRSTPAREWGYTF. The chain combines TRBV19 with TRBJ1-2; D not resolved. V lost 4 bases to trimming and J lost 8 bases, with 23 bases between them. Germline V CDR1 and CDR2: LNHDA, SQIVND (reference sequence). The CDR3 is 16 amino acids.